Listed here is a single T cell receptor beta chain. A read error is possible here, since a much larger clone lies one base away. This record comes from a study of T cells in Graves' hyperthyroidism and ophthalmopathy. Uncontrolled infections, other autoimmune diseases, pregnancy or lactation led to exclusion of patients. RNA transcripts gave rise to amplified TCR beta CDR3 regions. First-round RT-PCR with HTBI primers amplified the TCR CDR3 region. A single record per CDR3 protein comes from TCRdb applying MiXCR to the multiplex PCR reads. The sample has hundreds of thousands of distinct CDR3 sequences; 45% are singletons. Sequencing was performed on peripheral blood or thyroid tissue (not recorded which). The receptor comes from an adult man with Graves' disease, either hyperthyroidism or ophthalmopathy (not recorded which).

The CDR3 DNA reads TGTGCCAGCAGCCAAGGAACAGTTCGAAACACCGTATATTTT. Protein sequence: CASSQGTVRNTVYF. The rearrangement uses TRBV7-2 and TRBJ1-3; D call uncertain. The length of the CDR3 is 14 residues. The V gene's germline CDR1 is SGHTA and CDR2 FQGNSA.